The present T cell receptor (beta chain) was sequenced within a study of T cell repertoires in cytomegalovirus infection. In TCRdb, the reads were re-called with MiXCR into one record per CDR3 protein. The sample consists of about 110,000 distinct CDR3 sequences, roughly 39% of them appearing once. Trimming removed 0 bases at V and 3 bases at J, with 15 bases between. The CDR3 loop spans 17 amino acids. Germline CDR1 is MNHEY and CDR2 is SVGAGI. Worth noting for this clonotype: Its antigen is not known.

The sequencing here drew on CD8+ T cells from cultured PBMCs, taken from culture after CMV antigen stimulation. The source is a human donor in good health (CMV status not recorded). Some clones in this sample may be carry-over from other donors' samples. This chain joins TRBV6-5 and TRBJ2-1; D is possibly TRBD1 (6 bases). In nucleotides, the CDR3 is TGTGCCAGCAGTTACTCCCAGTACAGGGTGGTCTACAATGAGCAGTTCTTC. Its translation: CASSYSQYRVVYNEQFF.